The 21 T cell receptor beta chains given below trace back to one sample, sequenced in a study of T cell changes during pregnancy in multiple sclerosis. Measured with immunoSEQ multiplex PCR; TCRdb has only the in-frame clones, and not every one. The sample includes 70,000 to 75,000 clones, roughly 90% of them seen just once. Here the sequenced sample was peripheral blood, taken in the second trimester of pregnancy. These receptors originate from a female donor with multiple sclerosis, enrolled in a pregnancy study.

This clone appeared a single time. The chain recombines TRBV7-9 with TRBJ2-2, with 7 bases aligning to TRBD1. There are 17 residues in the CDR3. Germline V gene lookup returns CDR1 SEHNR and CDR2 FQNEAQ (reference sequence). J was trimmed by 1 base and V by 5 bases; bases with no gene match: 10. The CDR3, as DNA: TGTGCCAGCAGCCCCCCCGGGACAGAGATGAACACCGGGGAGCTGTTTTTT. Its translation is CASSPPGTEMNTGELFF.

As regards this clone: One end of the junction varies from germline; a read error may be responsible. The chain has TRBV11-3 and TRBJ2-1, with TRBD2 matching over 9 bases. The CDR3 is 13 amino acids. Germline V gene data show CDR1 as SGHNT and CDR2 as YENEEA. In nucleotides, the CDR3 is TGTGCCAGCAGCTTAGAAGGCCGGACTAGCGTCCTCTTC. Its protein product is CASSLEGRTSVLF.

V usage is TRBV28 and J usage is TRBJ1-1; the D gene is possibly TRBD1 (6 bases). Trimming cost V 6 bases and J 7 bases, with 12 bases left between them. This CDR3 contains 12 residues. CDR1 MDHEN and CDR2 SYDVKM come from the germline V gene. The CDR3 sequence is CASSLRGNEAFF. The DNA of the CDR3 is TGTGCCAGCAGCCTTAGGGGGAATGAAGCTTTCTTT.

CDR3 coding DNA: TGTGCCAGCAGTTTTACGAACACCGGGGAGCTGTTTTTT. Its protein is CASSFTNTGELFF. V is TRBV27 and J is TRBJ2-2; D unresolved. In germline, CDR1 is MNHEY, CDR2 SMNVEV (reference sequence). Deletions cut 3 bases from V and 0 bases from J, with 2 bases between. The CDR3 is made up of 13 amino acids.

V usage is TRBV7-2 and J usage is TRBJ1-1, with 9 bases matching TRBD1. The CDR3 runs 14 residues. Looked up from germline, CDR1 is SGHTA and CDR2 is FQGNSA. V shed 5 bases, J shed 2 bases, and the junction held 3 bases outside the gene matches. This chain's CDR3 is CASSATGGNTEAFF. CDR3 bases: TGTGCCAGCAGCGCGACAGGGGGAAACACTGAAGCTTTCTTT. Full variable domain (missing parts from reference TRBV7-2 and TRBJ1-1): GAGVSQSPSNKVTEKGKDVELRCDPISGHTALYWYRQSLGQGLEFLIYFQGNSAPDKSGLPSDRFSAERTGGSVSTLTIQRTQQEDSAVYLCASSATGGNTEAFFGQGTRLTVV.

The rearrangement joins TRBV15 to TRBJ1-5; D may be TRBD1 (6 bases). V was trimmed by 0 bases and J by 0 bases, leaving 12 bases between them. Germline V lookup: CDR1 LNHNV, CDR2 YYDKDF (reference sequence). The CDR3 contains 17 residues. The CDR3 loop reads CATSRDLAGDSNQPQHF. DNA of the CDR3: TGTGCCACCAGCAGAGATTTGGCAGGGGATAGCAATCAGCCCCAGCATTTT.

The chain's CDR3 is CASSISGGPYEQYF. CDR3 sequence (DNA): TGTGCCAGTAGTATAAGTGGAGGGCCTTACGAGCAGTACTTC. V gene TRBV19 combines with J gene TRBJ2-7; TRBD2 is a possible D gene (6 bases). Trimming left V 2 bases short and J 4 bases short, with 12 bases between. In germline, CDR1 is LNHDA, CDR2 SQIVND (reference sequence). The CDR3 extends over 14 amino acids.

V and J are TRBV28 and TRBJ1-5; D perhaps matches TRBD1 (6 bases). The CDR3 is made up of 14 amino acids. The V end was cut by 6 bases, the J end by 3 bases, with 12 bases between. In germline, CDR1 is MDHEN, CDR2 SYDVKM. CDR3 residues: CASRIQGVNQPQHF. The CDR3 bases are TGTGCCAGCAGAATACAGGGAGTCAATCAGCCCCAGCATTTT.

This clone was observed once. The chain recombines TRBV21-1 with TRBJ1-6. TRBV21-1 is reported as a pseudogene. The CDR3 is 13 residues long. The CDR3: CAPRGGPNSPLHF. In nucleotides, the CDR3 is TGTGCACCCCGGGGAGGGCCAAATTCACCCCTCCACTTT.

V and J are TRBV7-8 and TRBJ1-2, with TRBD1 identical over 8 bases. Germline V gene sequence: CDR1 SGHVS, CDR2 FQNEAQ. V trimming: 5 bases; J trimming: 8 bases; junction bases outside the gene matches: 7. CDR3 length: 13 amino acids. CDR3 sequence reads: CASSLKPGGGYTF. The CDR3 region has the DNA TGTGCCAGCAGCCTAAAACCAGGGGGCGGCTACACCTTC.

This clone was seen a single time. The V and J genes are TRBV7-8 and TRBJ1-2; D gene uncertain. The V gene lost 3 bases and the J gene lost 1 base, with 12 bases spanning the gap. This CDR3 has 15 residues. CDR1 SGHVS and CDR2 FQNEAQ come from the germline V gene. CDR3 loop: CASSLNTGSNYGYTF. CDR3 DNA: TGTGCCAGCAGCTTGAATACCGGGAGTAACTATGGCTACACCTTC. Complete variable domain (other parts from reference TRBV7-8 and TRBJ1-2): GAGVSQSPRYKVAKRGQDVALRCDPISGHVSLFWYQQALGQGPEFLTYFQNEAQLDKSGLPSDRFFAERPEGSVSTLKIQRTQQEDSAVYLCASSLNTGSNYGYTFGSGTRLTVV.

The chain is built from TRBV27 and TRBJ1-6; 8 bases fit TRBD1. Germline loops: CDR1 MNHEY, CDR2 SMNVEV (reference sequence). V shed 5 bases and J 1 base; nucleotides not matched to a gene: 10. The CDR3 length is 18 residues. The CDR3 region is CASSRRQGTDSYNSPLHF. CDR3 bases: TGTGCCAGCAGTCGCCGACAGGGGACAGATTCCTATAATTCACCCCTCCACTTT.

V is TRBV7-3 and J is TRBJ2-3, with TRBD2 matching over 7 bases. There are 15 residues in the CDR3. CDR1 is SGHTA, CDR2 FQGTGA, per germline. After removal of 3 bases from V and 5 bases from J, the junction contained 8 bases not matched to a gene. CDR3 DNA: TGTGCCAGCAGCTTGGATAGCGGGTCGAGAGATACGCAGTATTTT. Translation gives CASSLDSGSRDTQYF. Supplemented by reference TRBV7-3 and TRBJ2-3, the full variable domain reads GAGVSQTPSNKVTEKGKYVELRCDPISGHTALYWYRQSLGQGPEFLIYFQGTGAADDSGLPNDRFFAVRPEGSVSTLKIQRTERGDSAVYLCASSLDSGSRDTQYFGPGTRLTVL.

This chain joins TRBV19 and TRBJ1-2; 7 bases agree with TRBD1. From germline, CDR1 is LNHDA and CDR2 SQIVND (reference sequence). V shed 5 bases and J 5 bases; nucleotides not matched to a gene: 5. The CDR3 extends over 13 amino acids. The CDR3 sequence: CASSERTGYGYTF. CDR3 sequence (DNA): TGTGCCAGTAGTGAGAGGACAGGATATGGCTACACCTTC.

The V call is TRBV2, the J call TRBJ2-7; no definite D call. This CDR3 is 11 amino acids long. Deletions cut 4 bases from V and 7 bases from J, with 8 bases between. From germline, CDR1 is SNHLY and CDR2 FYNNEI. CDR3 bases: TGTGCCAGCAGTGGCGGTTTAGAGCAGTACTTC. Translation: CASSGGLEQYF.

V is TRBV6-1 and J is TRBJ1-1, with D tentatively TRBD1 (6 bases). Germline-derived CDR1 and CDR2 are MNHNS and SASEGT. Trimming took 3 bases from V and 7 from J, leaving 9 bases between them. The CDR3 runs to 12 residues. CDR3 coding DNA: TGTGCCAGCAGTGATCACAGGGTTGAAGCTTTCTTT. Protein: CASSDHRVEAFF.

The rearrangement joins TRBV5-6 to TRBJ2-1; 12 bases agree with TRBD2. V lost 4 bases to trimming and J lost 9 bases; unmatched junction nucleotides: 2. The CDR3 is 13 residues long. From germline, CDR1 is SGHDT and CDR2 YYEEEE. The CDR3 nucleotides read TGTGCCAGCAGCATGACTAGCGGGGGTGAGCAGTTCTTC. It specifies CASSMTSGGEQFF. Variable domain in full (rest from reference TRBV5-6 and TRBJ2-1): DAGVTQSPTHLIKTRGQQVTLRCSPKSGHDTVSWYQQALGQGPQFIFQYYEEEERQRGNFPDRFSGHQFPNYSSELNVNALLLGDSALYLCASSMTSGGEQFFGPGTRLTVL.

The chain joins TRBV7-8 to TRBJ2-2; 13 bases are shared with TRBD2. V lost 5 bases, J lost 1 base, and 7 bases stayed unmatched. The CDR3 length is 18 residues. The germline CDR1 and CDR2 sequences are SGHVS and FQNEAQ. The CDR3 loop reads CASSQGLAGPRNTGELFF. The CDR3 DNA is TGTGCCAGCAGCCAGGGACTAGCGGGACCCCGGAACACCGGGGAGCTGTTTTTT. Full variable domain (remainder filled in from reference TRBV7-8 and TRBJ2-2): GAGVSQSPRYKVAKRGQDVALRCDPISGHVSLFWYQQALGQGPEFLTYFQNEAQLDKSGLPSDRFFAERPEGSVSTLKIQRTQQEDSAVYLCASSQGLAGPRNTGELFFGEGSRLTVL.

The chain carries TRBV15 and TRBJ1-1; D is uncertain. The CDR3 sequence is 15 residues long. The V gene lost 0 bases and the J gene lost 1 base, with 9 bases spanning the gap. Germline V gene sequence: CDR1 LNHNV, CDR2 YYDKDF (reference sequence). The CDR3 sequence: CATSREIAGNTEAFF. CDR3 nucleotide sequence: TGTGCCACCAGCAGAGAAATTGCGGGGAACACTGAAGCTTTCTTT.

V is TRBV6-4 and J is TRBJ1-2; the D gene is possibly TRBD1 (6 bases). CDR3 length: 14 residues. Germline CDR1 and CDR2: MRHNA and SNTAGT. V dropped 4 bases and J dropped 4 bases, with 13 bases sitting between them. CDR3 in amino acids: CASSATGYGYGYTF. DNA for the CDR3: TGTGCCAGCAGTGCCACAGGGTACGGCTATGGCTACACCTTC.

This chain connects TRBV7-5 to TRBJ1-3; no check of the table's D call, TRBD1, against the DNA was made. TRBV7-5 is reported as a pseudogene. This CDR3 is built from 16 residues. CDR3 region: CAMGYRRGTSGNTIYF. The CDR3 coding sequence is TGTGCCATGGGATATCGAAGGGGGACCTCTGGAAACACCATATATTTT.